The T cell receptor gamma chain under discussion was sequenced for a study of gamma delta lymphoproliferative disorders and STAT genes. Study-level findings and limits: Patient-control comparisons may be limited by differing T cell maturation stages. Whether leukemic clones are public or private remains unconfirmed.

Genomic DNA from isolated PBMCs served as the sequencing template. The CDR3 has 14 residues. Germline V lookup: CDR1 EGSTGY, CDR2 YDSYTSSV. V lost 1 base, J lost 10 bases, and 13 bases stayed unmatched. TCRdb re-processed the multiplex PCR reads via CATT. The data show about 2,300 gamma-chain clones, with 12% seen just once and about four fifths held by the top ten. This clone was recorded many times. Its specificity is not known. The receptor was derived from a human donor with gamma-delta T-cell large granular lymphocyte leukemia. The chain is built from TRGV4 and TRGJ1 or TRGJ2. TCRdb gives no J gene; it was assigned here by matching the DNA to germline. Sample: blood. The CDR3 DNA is TGTGCCACCTGGGATGGTTTTCAGTCGGAGAAGAAACTCTTT. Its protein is CATWDGFQSEKKLF.